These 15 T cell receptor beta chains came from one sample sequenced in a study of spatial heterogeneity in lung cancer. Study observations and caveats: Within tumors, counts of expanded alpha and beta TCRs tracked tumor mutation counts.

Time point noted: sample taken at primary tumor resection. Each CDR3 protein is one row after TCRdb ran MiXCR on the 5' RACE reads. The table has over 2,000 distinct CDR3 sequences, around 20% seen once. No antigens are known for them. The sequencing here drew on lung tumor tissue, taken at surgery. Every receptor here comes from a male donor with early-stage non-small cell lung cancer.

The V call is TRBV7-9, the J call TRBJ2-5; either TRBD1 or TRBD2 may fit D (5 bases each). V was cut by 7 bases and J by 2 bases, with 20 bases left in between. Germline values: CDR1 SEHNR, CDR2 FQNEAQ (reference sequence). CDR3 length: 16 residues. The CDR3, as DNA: TGTGCCAGCACGATACACCGGGGCAGGCTACAAGAGACCCAGTACTTC. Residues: CASTIHRGRLQETQYF.

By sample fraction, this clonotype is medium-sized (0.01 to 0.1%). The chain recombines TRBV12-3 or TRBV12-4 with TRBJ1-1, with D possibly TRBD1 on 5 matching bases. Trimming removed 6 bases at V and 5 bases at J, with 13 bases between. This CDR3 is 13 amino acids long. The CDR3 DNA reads TGTGCCAGCAGCCTGCAGGGCCGTACTGAAGCTTTCTTT. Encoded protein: CASSLQGRTEAFF.

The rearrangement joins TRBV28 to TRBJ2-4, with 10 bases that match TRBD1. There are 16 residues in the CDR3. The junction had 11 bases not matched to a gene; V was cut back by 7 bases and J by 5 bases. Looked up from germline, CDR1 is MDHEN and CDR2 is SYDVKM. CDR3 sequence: CASKDGTGVSENIQYF. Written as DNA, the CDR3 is TGTGCCAGCAAAGACGGGACAGGGGTTAGTGAAAACATTCAGTACTTC.

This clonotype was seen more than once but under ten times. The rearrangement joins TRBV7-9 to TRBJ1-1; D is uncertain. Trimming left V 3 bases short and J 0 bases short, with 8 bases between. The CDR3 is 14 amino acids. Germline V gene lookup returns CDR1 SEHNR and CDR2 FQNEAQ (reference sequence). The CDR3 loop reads CASSLFTLNTEAFF. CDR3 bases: TGTGCCAGCAGCTTGTTTACCTTGAACACTGAAGCTTTCTTT.

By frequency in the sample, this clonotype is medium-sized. The CDR3 sequence is CASRHTGEAFF. CDR3 in DNA: TGTGCCAGCAGACACACGGGAGAAGCTTTCTTT. The V call is TRBV6-1, the J call TRBJ1-1, with D hard to call. Germline lookup yields CDR1 MNHNS and CDR2 SASEGT. Trimming removed 6 bases from V and 8 bases from J, with 10 bases in between. This CDR3 spans 11 amino acids.

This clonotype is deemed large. CDR3 bases: TGTGCCAGCAGCCCCCCCTTGAACACTGAAGCTTTCTTT. This translates into CASSPPLNTEAFF. This chain joins TRBV5-5 and TRBJ1-1; D gene unclear. The CDR3 contains 13 residues. Trimming left V 4 bases short and J 0 bases short, with 7 bases between. The germline CDR1 and CDR2 sequences are SGHKS and YYEKEE (reference sequence).

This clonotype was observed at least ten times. The CDR3 coding sequence is TGTGCCAGCAGTTTAGCCCCGCTAGCGGGGTATCTCGGGTCCGGGGAGCTGTTTTTT. Translating gives CASSLAPLAGYLGSGELFF. The rearrangement links TRBV12-3 or TRBV12-4 to TRBJ2-2; TRBD2 agrees at 9 bases. CDR3 length equals 19 residues. V shed 0 bases and J 6 bases; nucleotides not matched to a gene: 14.

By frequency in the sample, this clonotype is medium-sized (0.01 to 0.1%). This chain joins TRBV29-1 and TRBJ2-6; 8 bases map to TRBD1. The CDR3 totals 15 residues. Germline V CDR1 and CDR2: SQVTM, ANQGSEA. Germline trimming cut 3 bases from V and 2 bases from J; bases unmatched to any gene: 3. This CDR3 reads CSVEVRGPGANVLTF. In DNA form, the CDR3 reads TGCAGCGTTGAGGTCAGGGGGCCTGGGGCCAACGTCCTGACTTTC.

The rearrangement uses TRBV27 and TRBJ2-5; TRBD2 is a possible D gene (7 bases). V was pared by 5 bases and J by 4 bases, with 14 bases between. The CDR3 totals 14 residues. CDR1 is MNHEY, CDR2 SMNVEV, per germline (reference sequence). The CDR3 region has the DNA TGTGCCAGCAGTCTCCGCGGGGGCGTAGAGACCCAGTACTTC. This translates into CASSLRGGVETQYF.

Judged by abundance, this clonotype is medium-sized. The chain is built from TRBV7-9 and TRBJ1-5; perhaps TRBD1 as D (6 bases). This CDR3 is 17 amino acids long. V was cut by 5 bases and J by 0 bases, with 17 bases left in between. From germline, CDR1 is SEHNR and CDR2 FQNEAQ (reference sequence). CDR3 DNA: TGTGCCAGCAGCCCACTCCAGGGGACTTATAGCAATCAGCCCCAGCATTTT. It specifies CASSPLQGTYSNQPQHF.

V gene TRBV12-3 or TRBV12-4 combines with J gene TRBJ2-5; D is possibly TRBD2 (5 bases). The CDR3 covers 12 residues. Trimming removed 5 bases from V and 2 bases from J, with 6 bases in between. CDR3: CASSRGQETQYF. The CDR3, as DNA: TGTGCCAGCAGTCGGGGTCAAGAGACCCAGTACTTC.

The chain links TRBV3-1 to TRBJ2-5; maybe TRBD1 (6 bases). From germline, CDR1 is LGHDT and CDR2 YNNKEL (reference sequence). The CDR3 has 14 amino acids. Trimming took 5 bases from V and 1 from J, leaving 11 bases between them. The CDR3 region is CASSRGYFQETQYF. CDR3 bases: TGTGCCAGCAGCAGGGGGTATTTCCAAGAGACCCAGTACTTC.

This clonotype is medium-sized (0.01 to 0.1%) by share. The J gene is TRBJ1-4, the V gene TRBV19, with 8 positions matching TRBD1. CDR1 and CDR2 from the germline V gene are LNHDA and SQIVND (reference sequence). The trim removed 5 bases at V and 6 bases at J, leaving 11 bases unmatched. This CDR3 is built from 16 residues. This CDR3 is CASSPGQVPFYEKLFF. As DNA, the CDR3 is TGTGCCAGTAGTCCGGGACAGGTCCCCTTCTATGAAAAACTGTTTTTT.

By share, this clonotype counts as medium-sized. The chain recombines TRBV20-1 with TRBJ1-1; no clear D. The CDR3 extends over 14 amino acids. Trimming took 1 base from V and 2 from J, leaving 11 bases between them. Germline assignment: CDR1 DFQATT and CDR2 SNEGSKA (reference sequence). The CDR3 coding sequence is TGCAGTGCTAGAGGCTTCGGGGATAACACTGAAGCTTTCTTT. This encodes CSARGFGDNTEAFF.

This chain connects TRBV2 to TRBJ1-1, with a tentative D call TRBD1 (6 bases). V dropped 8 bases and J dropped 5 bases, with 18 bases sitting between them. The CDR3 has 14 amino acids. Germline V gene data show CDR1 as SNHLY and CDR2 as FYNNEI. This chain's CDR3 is CASLGTTGSTEAFF. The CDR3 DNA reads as TGTGCCAGCCTCGGAACGACAGGCTCAACTGAAGCTTTCTTT.